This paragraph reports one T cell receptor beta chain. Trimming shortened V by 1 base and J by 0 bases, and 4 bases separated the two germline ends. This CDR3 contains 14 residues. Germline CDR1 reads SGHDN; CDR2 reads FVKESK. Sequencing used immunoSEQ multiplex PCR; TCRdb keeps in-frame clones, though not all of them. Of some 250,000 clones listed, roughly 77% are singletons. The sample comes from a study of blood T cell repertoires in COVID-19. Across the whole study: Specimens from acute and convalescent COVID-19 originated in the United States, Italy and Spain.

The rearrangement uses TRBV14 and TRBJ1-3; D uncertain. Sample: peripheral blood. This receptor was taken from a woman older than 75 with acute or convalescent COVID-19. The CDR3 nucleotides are TGTGCCAGCAGCCAAGGTTACTCTGGAAACACCATATATTTT. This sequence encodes CASSQGYSGNTIYF. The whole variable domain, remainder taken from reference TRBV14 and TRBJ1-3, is EAGVTQFPSHSVIEKGQTVTLRCDPISGHDNLYWYRRVMGKEIKFLLHFVKESKQDESGMPNNRFLAERTGGTYSTLKVQPAELEDSGVYFCASSQGYSGNTIYFGEGSWLTVV.